One sample yielded the 6 T cell receptor beta chains listed below, sequenced in a study of spatial heterogeneity in lung cancer. Time point defined: sample taken at primary tumor resection. Extraction of whole RNA from tumor, nontumor lung or frozen PBMC preceded unsorted sequencing. A single record per CDR3 protein comes from TCRdb applying MiXCR to the 5' RACE reads. The data contain some 87,000 distinct CDR3 sequences, approximately 8.6% of them singletons. Here the sequenced sample was PBMCs, taken at surgery. These receptor sequences come from a male donor with early-stage non-small cell lung cancer.

This clonotype was recorded many times. This chain joins TRBV15 and TRBJ2-3, with 13 bases identical to TRBD2. CDR1 is LNHNV and CDR2 is YYDKDF in the germline V gene (reference sequence). There are 16 residues in the CDR3. The V and J ends lost 5 bases and 4 bases, in that order; junction bases with no gene match: 6. CDR3: CATSARTSGSPDTQYF. In DNA form, the CDR3 reads TGTGCCACCAGCGCCCGGACTAGCGGGAGCCCAGATACGCAGTATTTT.

CDR3: CASSLQGTGEQFF. CDR3 DNA sequence: TGTGCCAGCAGCTTGCAGGGCACCGGTGAGCAGTTCTTC. This chain uses TRBV5-5 with TRBJ2-1, with D possibly TRBD1 on 5 matching bases. V was shortened by 1 base and J by 9 bases, with 11 bases between the two germline ends. This CDR3 comprises 13 residues. Germline-derived CDR1 and CDR2 are SGHKS and YYEKEE (reference sequence).

In its sample, this clonotype is medium-sized. This chain uses TRBV6-2 or TRBV6-3 with TRBJ1-4; D gene uncertain. Germline assignment: CDR1 MNHEY and CDR2 SVGEGT. The V and J ends lost 2 bases and 0 bases respectively, with 7 bases between them. The CDR3 is made up of 15 amino acids. The CDR3 region has the DNA TGTGCCAGCAGTTACCCGGAGGCAACTAATGAAAAACTGTTTTTT. This sequence encodes CASSYPEATNEKLFF.

The sample holds many counts of this clonotype. This sequence joins TRBV12-5 and TRBJ2-1; 7 nucleotides align to TRBD2. Looked up from germline, CDR1 is LGHNT and CDR2 is FRNRAP. The V and J ends lost 11 bases and 0 bases, in that order; junction bases with no gene match: 7. This CDR3 has 14 residues. DNA for the CDR3: TGTGCTCGCAAGAAGCGGGGCTCCTACAATGAGCAGTTCTTC. Translating gives CARKKRGSYNEQFF. The whole variable domain, remainder taken from reference TRBV12-5 and TRBJ2-1, is DARVTQTPRHKVTEMGQEVTMRCQPILGHNTVFWYRQTMMQGLELLAYFRNRAPLDDSGMPKDRFSAEMPDATLATLKIQPSEPRDSAVYFCARKKRGSYNEQFFGPGTRLTVL.

This clonotype has at least ten counts. The V and J genes are TRBV9 and TRBJ2-1; 13 positions match TRBD2. This CDR3 has 16 residues. After removal of 3 bases from V and 9 bases from J, the junction contained 9 bases not matched to a gene. The germline V gene has CDR1 SGDLS and CDR2 YYNGEE. The CDR3 spells CASSATGTSGIAEQFF. The CDR3 coding sequence is TGTGCCAGCAGCGCGACCGGGACTAGCGGGATAGCTGAGCAGTTCTTC.

Remarks on this clonotype: With a much larger clone just one base away, this may be a read error. This sequence joins TRBV20-1 and TRBJ2-5, with D uncertain. The germline CDR1 and CDR2 sequences are DFQATT and SNEGSKA (reference sequence). There are 13 residues in the CDR3. The ends were cut back, 0 bases at V and 10 bases at J, with 15 bases in the middle. The CDR3 DNA follows: TGCAGTGCTAGAGAAAACTGGGCCCGCGACCAGTACTTC. Translation gives CSARENWARDQYF.